These T cell receptor beta chains were read from a single sample in a study of shared clonotypes between healthy human individuals. Generated by immunoSEQ multiplex PCR, the TCRdb table keeps only in-frame clones and is missing some. The sample includes about 870,000 clones, roughly 92% seen only once; the top ten take nearly 25%. Material for sequencing was naive CD8+ T cells sorted from blood. These TCRs come from a man younger than 45 in good health. CDR3s include the opening cysteine and the closing phenylalanine or tryptophan. The D gene is left open where the match is weak. Size is omitted from some rows. Given values are once, few, many or a class for expanded clones.

j_call clone_size d_call v_call cdr3_aa cdr3_nt
TRBJ2-2 - - TRBV6-6 CASSYGTGELFF TGTGCCAGCAGTTATGGGACCGGGGAGCTGTTTTTT
TRBJ2-3 - TRBD1 TRBV5-1 CASSWGSLGIGQGEGTDTQYF TGCGCCAGCAGCTGGGGATCCCTGGGAATTGGGCAGGGGGAAGGCACAGATACGCAGTATTTT
TRBJ2-5 - - TRBV29-1 CSVVEETQYF TGCAGCGTTGTTGAAGAGACCCAGTACTTC
TRBJ2-1 - - TRBV29-1 CSVEDEGGSYNEQFF TGCAGCGTTGAAGATGAGGGGGGCTCCTACAATGAGCAGTTCTTC
TRBJ2-1 - - TRBV4-3 CASSQLDGVYNEQFF TGCGCCAGCAGCCAACTGGACGGCGTTTACAATGAGCAGTTCTTC
TRBJ1-5 - - TRBV7-9 CASSLSGAGNQPQHF TGTGCCAGCAGCTTATCGGGGGCAGGCAATCAGCCCCAGCATTTT
TRBJ2-5 - TRBD1 TRBV10-3 CAISDRGPETQYF TGTGCCATCAGTGACAGGGGGCCGGAGACCCAGTACTTC
TRBJ1-5 - TRBD1 TRBV2 CASSETGDSNQPQHF TGTGCCAGCAGCGAGACAGGGGATAGCAATCAGCCCCAGCATTTT
TRBJ2-2 - TRBD2 TRBV4-3 CASSQVAGGLAGELFF TGCGCCAGCAGCCAAGTAGCGGGAGGGTTGGCCGGGGAGCTGTTTTTT
TRBJ2-3 once - TRBV13 CASSLEGSTTDTQYF TGTGCCAGCAGCTTAGAAGGCTCGACCACAGATACGCAGTATTTT
TRBJ2-7 - TRBD2 TRBV4-1 CASSQGLAGYEQYF TGCGCCAGCAGCCAAGGACTAGCGGGTTACGAGCAGTACTTC
TRBJ1-5 once - TRBV28 CATGNAAYF TGTGCCACCGGAAATGCCGCTTATTTT
TRBJ2-1 - TRBD2 TRBV4-1 CASSQATSGRIYNEQFF TGCGCCAGCAGCCAAGCGACTAGCGGGAGGATCTACAATGAGCAGTTCTTC
TRBJ1-2 once - TRBV10-2 CASGEDGNSYGYTF TGCGCCAGCGGGGAGGACGGCAACTCTTATGGCTACACCTTC
TRBJ2-7 - - TRBV7-9 CASSATATNPYEQYF TGTGCCAGCAGCGCGACGGCCACAAACCCCTACGAGCAGTACTTC
TRBJ1-1 once TRBD1 TRBV28 CAHRTGFQNTEAFF TGTGCCCATCGGACAGGGTTCCAGAACACTGAAGCTTTCTTT
TRBJ1-5 - TRBD1 TRBV27 CASSSTGTQPQHF TGTGCCAGCAGTTCGACAGGGACCCAGCCCCAGCATTTT
TRBJ2-3 - - TRBV7-8 CASSLKDSGTADTQYF TGTGCCAGCAGCTTAAAGGACAGTGGGACCGCAGATACGCAGTATTTT
TRBJ1-1 few - TRBV7-7 CASSLGEDSEAFF TGTGCCAGCAGCTTAGGTGAGGACAGCGAAGCTTTCTTT
TRBJ2-7 - TRBD2 TRBV29-1 CSGGLENSYEQYF TGCAGCGGGGGACTAGAAAATTCCTACGAGCAGTACTTC
TRBJ2-2 - - TRBV10-2 CASSERYTGELFF TGCGCCAGCAGTGAAAGGTACACCGGGGAGCTGTTTTTT
TRBJ2-7 - - TRBV9 CASSLMTGEGYEQYF TGTGCCAGCAGCCTCATGACAGGGGAGGGGTACGAGCAGTACTTC
TRBJ1-3 - - TRBV11-2 CASSLGPAGNTIYF TGTGCCAGCAGCTTAGGTCCGGCCGGAAACACCATATATTTT
TRBJ2-1 - - TRBV4-1 CASSRVTEAYNEQFF TGCGCCAGCAGCCGCGTGACAGAAGCCTACAATGAGCAGTTCTTC
TRBJ2-1 - TRBD1 TRBV7-9 CASSLVPGQGRNEQFF TGTGCCAGCAGCTTAGTACCGGGACAGGGGAGGAATGAGCAGTTCTTC
TRBJ2-7 - - TRBV27 CASTPRSPPSYEQYF TGTGCCAGCACCCCAAGGAGTCCTCCCAGCTACGAGCAGTACTTC
TRBJ2-7 - TRBD1 TRBV9 CASRGTGPEQYF TGTGCCAGCAGGGGGACAGGGCCCGAGCAGTACTTC
TRBJ2-3 once - TRBV5-6 CASNFWGHLSTDTQYF TGTGCCAGCAACTTCTGGGGACACTTAAGCACAGATACGCAGTATTTT
TRBJ1-1 once - TRBV4-2 CASSLGGNTEAFF TGTGCCAGCAGCTTGGGGGGTAACACTGAAGCTTTCTTT
TRBJ1-2 - - TRBV30 CAWSVLTGYGYTF TGTGCCTGGAGTGTCCTAACAGGCTATGGCTACACCTTC
TRBJ2-1 - - TRBV2 CASRGAYNEQFF TGTGCCAGCAGAGGGGCCTACAATGAGCAGTTCTTC